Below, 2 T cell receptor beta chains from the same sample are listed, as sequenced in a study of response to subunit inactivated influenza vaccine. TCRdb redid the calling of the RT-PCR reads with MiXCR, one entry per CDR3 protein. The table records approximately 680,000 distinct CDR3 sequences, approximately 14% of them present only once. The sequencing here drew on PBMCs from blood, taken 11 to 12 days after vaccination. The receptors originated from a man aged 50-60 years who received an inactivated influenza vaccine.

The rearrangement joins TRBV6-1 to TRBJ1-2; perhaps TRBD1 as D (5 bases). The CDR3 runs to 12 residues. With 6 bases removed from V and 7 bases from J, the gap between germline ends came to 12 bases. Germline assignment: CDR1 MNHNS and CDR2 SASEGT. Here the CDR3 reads CASSPQGFGYTF. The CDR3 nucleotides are TGTGCCAGCAGCCCCCAGGGTTTTGGCTACACCTTC.

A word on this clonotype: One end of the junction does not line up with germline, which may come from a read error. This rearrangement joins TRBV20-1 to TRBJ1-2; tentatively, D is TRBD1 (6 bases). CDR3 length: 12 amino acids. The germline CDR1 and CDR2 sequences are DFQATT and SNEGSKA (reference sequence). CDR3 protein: CSARGGYYGYTF. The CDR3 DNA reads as TGCAGTGCCAGAGGGGGTTACTATGGCTACACCTTC.